The 14 T cell receptor beta chains below were found in one sample sequenced in a study of radiotherapy plus CTLA-4 blockade in lung cancer. This table comes from immunoSEQ multiplex PCR, and its TCRdb copy is limited to in-frame clones, with some not included. The sample has roughly 97,000 clones, 65% to 80% seen once. The material was peripheral blood, obtained from a patient treated with radiotherapy plus ipilimumab. The source of these receptors is a human donor with non-small cell lung cancer who had a partial response to radiotherapy plus ipilimumab. Some clones in this sample may be carry-over from other donors' samples.

The V and J genes are TRBV4-3 and TRBJ1-5; D not certain. The CDR3 has 14 amino acids. V gave up 4 bases and J gave up 2 bases, with 9 bases separating them. The germline V gene has CDR1 LGHNA and CDR2 YSLEER. CDR3 sequence reads: CASSPHGGNQPQHF. As DNA, the CDR3 is TGCGCCAGCAGCCCTCACGGGGGCAATCAGCCCCAGCATTTT.

In this sample, this clone turned up a few times. V and J are TRBV2 and TRBJ2-5; 15 bases align to TRBD2. Germline CDR1 and CDR2: SNHLY and FYNNEI. This CDR3 spans 19 amino acids. The junction had 11 bases not matched to a gene; V was cut back by 4 bases and J by 2 bases. In nucleotides, the CDR3 is TGTGCCAGCAGTGGATTTGTGGGACTAGCGGGGGGCGGGCAAGAGACCCAGTACTTC. The encoded protein is CASSGFVGLAGGGQETQYF. The complete variable domain, with remaining parts taken from reference TRBV2 and TRBJ2-5, reads EPEVTQTPSHQVTQMGQEVILRCVPISNHLYFYWYRQILGQKVEFLVSFYNNEISEKSEIFDDQFSVERPDGSNFTLKIRSTKLEDSAMYFCASSGFVGLAGGGQETQYFGPGTRLLVL.

The rearrangement links TRBV28 to TRBJ2-5, with TRBD2 identical over 16 bases. The end of the DNA fits TRBJ2-7 better, so the J call may be wrong. The CDR3 has 18 residues. The V gene's germline CDR1 is MDHEN and CDR2 SYDVKM. In DNA, the CDR3 is TGTGCCAGCAGTTTCCCCCCGGGACTAGCGGGAGGGCCCCACGAGCAGTACTTC. Translated: CASSFPPGLAGGPHEQYF.

V is TRBV15 and J is TRBJ1-2; D is unclear. CDR3 length: 13 amino acids. Germline V gene lookup returns CDR1 LNHNV and CDR2 YYDKDF (reference sequence). Trimming pared 5 bases from V and 3 bases from J, leaving 10 bases between. The CDR3 DNA sequence: TGTGCCACCAGCCTGTCGGAGTACTATGGCTACACCTTC. Protein sequence: CATSLSEYYGYTF.

This clone appeared a few times. J is TRBJ2-1 and V is TRBV7-2; TRBD2 aligns across 7 bases. This CDR3 has 16 residues. Germline V gives CDR1 SGHTA, CDR2 FQGNSA. V was pared by 2 bases and J by 13 bases, with 17 bases of the junction left unmatched. The CDR3 region is CASSLNPPGAGPPQFF. CDR3 DNA: TGTGCCAGCAGCTTAAACCCTCCAGGAGCGGGGCCGCCACAGTTCTTC.

The rearrangement links TRBV5-1 to TRBJ2-5; TRBD1 is a possible D gene (6 bases). Germline V CDR1 and CDR2: SGHRS, YFSETQ. There are 13 residues in the CDR3. V gave up 7 bases and J gave up 2 bases, with 12 bases separating them. CDR3 loop: CASEPGQQETQYF. CDR3 in DNA: TGCGCCAGCGAGCCAGGACAGCAAGAGACCCAGTACTTC.

The chain joins TRBV29-1 to TRBJ1-1, with 9 bases matching TRBD1. The CDR3 is made up of 14 amino acids. The V segment lost 6 bases and the J segment 5 bases; nucleotides outside the gene matches: 10. Germline V gives CDR1 SQVTM, CDR2 ANQGSEA. The CDR3 DNA is TGCAGCGTCCGGGACAGGGCACTGGGGACTGAAGCTTTCTTT. Translating it yields CSVRDRALGTEAFF.

This clone was detected a few times. The chain links TRBV9 to TRBJ1-1, with D hard to call. Germline V gene data show CDR1 as SGDLS and CDR2 as YYNGEE. Trimming shortened V by 0 bases and J by 0 bases, and 9 bases separated the two germline ends. The CDR3 has 15 residues. The CDR3 nucleotides are TGTGCCAGCAGCGTAGTCGGGGATCTGAACACTGAAGCTTTCTTT. Translated: CASSVVGDLNTEAFF.

There are a few counts of this clone. V is TRBV7-2 and J is TRBJ2-1; 10 positions agree with TRBD1. Germline assignment: CDR1 SGHTA and CDR2 FQGNSA. V trimming: 2 bases; J trimming: 9 bases; junction bases outside the gene matches: 10. The CDR3 covers 16 residues. DNA of the CDR3: TGTGCCAGCAGCTTAAGGGGCAGACAGGGGGCCGCTGAGCAGTTCTTC. Protein sequence: CASSLRGRQGAAEQFF.

The genes are TRBV15 and TRBJ2-1, with D possibly TRBD2 on 6 matching bases. V was clipped by 1 base and J by 6 bases, with 10 bases between them. This CDR3 is 14 amino acids long. CDR1 and CDR2 from the germline V gene are LNHNV and YYDKDF (reference sequence). CDR3 DNA: TGTGCCACCAGCAGAGCCAGGCGGGGCAATGAGCAGTTCTTC. This codes for CATSRARRGNEQFF.

This clone occurred many times. The V and J genes are TRBV28 and TRBJ2-7; TRBD2 matches at 8 bases. Unmatched junction bases numbered 14, after V lost 7 bases and J lost 6 bases. The CDR3 is made up of 15 amino acids. Germline V lookup: CDR1 MDHEN, CDR2 SYDVKM. In DNA form, the CDR3 reads TGTGCCAGCACCGTGGCGGGAGGCAGGCGAGCCGAGCAGTACTTC. This codes for CASTVAGGRRAEQYF.

The rearrangement links TRBV6-5 to TRBJ1-2; D perhaps matches TRBD1 (6 bases). The CDR3 is 13 residues long. The V gene's germline CDR1 is MNHEY and CDR2 SVGAGI. Trimming took 6 bases from V and 10 from J, leaving 18 bases between them. The CDR3 reads CASRSTGATSYTF. In DNA form, the CDR3 reads TGTGCCAGCAGATCGACAGGAGCGACTTCCTACACCTTC.

In this sample, this clone turned up a few times. The chain recombines TRBV7-8 with TRBJ2-7, with a tentative D call TRBD2 (5 bases). This CDR3 is built from 14 residues. The V and J ends lost 5 bases and 3 bases respectively, with 14 bases between them. Germline CDR1 SGHVS, CDR2 FQNEAQ. The CDR3 DNA reads as TGTGCCAGCAGCCCGGCCCGGGATAACTACGAGCAGTACTTC. Translating it yields CASSPARDNYEQYF.

This clone has more than one count but fewer than ten. The chain employs TRBV2 and TRBJ1-3; 9 positions match TRBD1. The V and J ends lost 6 bases and 4 bases, in that order; junction bases with no gene match: 4. The CDR3 has 14 amino acids. Germline V gene lookup returns CDR1 SNHLY and CDR2 FYNNEI. The CDR3 is CASRAGTGGNTIYF. The DNA of the CDR3 is TGTGCCAGCAGAGCTGGGACAGGGGGAAACACCATATATTTT.